In this sample, the clone carrying this T cell receptor (beta chain) turned up a few times. These data belong to a study of blood T cell repertoires in COVID-19. CDR3 length: 17 residues. CDR1 is SEHNR, CDR2 FQNEAQ, per germline (reference sequence). V shed 5 bases and J 0 bases; nucleotides not matched to a gene: 8. The protocol was immunoSEQ multiplex PCR, while the TCRdb copy is restricted to in-frame clones and leaves out a portion. Of some 320,000 clones listed, about nine tenths are singletons. Sequenced material: PBMCs or T cells enriched from blood (not recorded which). This sequence originates from a man aged 55-75 years who had recovered from COVID-19. The chain links TRBV7-9 to TRBJ1-4, with TRBD1 matching 8 bases. CDR3 sequence (DNA): TGTGCCAGCAGCCCAGGGGGCCACGTAGCAACTAATGAAAAACTGTTTTTT. This sequence encodes CASSPGGHVATNEKLFF.